These T cell receptor beta chains were read from a single sample in a study of shared clonotypes between healthy human individuals. Produced via immunoSEQ multiplex PCR; TCRdb's table is partial and in-frame only. The table shows approximately 740,000 clones, with around 72% occurring only once. Sequencing was done on a sample of memory CD4+ T cells sorted from blood. These receptors all come from a woman in her 30s in good health. The CDR3 runs from the conserved cysteine through the conserved F or W. The D gene is left open where the match is weak. Clone size, where shown, is once, few, many, or a class for clones that have expanded.

>TRBV9|TRBJ2-7|once|12|-
TGTGCCAGCAGCCCCCGGGGGTACGAGCAGTACTTC
CASSPRGYEQYF
>TRBV5-1|TRBJ1-5|-|13|-
TGCGCCAGCAGCTTTGGAGGGGATCAGCCCCAGCATTTT
CASSFGGDQPQHF
>TRBV7-7|TRBJ2-1|-|14|TRBD1
TGTGCCAGCAGCATGGGACAGGAAAGGGGTGAGCAGTTCTTC
CASSMGQERGEQFF
>TRBV27|TRBJ1-2|-|16|TRBD1
TGTGCCAGCAGTCCGAACGGACAGGGGGGTATATATGGCTACACCTTC
CASSPNGQGGIYGYTF
>TRBV19|TRBJ2-6|-|15|-
TGTGCCAGCGGACTGCCCGCCTCTGGGGCCAACGTCCTGACTTTC
CASGLPASGANVLTF
>TRBV7-7|TRBJ2-5|once|13|-
TGTGCCAGCAGCTCTACTATCCAAGAGACCCAGTACTTC
CASSSTIQETQYF
>TRBV25-1|TRBJ2-2|-|13|-
TGTGCCAGCATGGTGGGGGAACGCGGGGAGCTGTTTTTT
CASMVGERGELFF
>TRBV5-1|TRBJ2-1|-|17|-
TGCGCCAGCAGCCCCCGAGGTGGGGCGAGCTCCTACAATGAGCAGTTCTTC
CASSPRGGASSYNEQFF
>TRBV28|TRBJ2-7|few|17|TRBD2
TGTGCCAGCAGTCGAAACCTCAATAGCGGGAGTCGCTACGAGCAGTACTTC
CASSRNLNSGSRYEQYF
>TRBV5-1|TRBJ2-7|few|12|-
TGCGCCAGCAGCCCAGCCAGGTACGAGCAGTACTTC
CASSPARYEQYF
>TRBV2|TRBJ1-5|once|14|-
TGTGCCACCAAGGCACAGGGAGGGAAACAGCCCCAGCATTTT
CATKAQGGKQPQHF
>TRBV7-2|TRBJ2-3|-|14|TRBD2
TGTGCCTCCGGGCGACTAGCGGGCTCAGATACGCAGTATTTT
CASGRLAGSDTQYF
>TRBV27|TRBJ2-7|-|14|TRBD1
TGTGCCAGCAGCAGGGGACAGGGTTCCTACGAGCAGTACTTC
CASSRGQGSYEQYF
>TRBV6-1|TRBJ2-1|-|11|-
TGTGCCAGCAGTGGGCAGATTGAGCAGTTCTTC
CASSGQIEQFF
>TRBV6-6|TRBJ1-5|-|15|TRBD1
TGTGCCAGCAGTTTCCCCGGACAGGGGAATCAGCCCCAGCATTTT
CASSFPGQGNQPQHF
>TRBV9|TRBJ2-2|-|15|-
TGTGCCAGCAGCGTAGACGGGAGTAGCACCGGGGAGCTGTTTTTT
CASSVDGSSTGELFF
>TRBV2|TRBJ1-5|-|14|-
TGTGCCACCTCACCTGGCTTTAGCAATCAGCCCCAGCATTTT
CATSPGFSNQPQHF
>TRBV5-1|TRBJ1-6|-|14|-
TGCGCCAGCTGCCAGGGGTCCTATAATTCACCCCTCCACTTT
CASCQGSYNSPLHF
>TRBV7-2|TRBJ2-7|-|15|TRBD1
TGTGCCAGCAGCCTAAGGGGACAGGGTTCCTACGAGCAGTACTTC
CASSLRGQGSYEQYF
>TRBV25-1|TRBJ1-1|few|15|TRBD1
TGTGCCAGCAGAAAAACAGGGGGGTTGGGCACTGAAGCTTTCTTT
CASRKTGGLGTEAFF
>TRBV29-1|TRBJ2-7|-|13|TRBD1
TGCAGCGTTGGAAAGGACAGGATCGTCGAGCAGTACTTC
CSVGKDRIVEQYF
>TRBV27|TRBJ1-4|-|14|-
TGTGCCAGCAGTTTATCGGGGATTAATGAAAAACTGTTTTTT
CASSLSGINEKLFF
>TRBV5-1|TRBJ2-7|-|17|-
TGCGCCAGCAGTCAGGGTTCCGGGACACTAATCTCCTACGAGCAGTACTTC
CASSQGSGTLISYEQYF
>TRBV28|TRBJ2-1|-|12|-
TGTGCCAGCACGAGTAACCACAATGAGCAGTTCTTC
CASTSNHNEQFF
>TRBV28|TRBJ2-1|-|18|TRBD1
TGTGCCAGCAGTTTATGGCGACAGGGGGTAAGAGGATACAATGAGCAGTTCTTC
CASSLWRQGVRGYNEQFF
>TRBV29-1|TRBJ2-7|-|11|-
TGCAGCGTTGAAGAAGGGCGGTTGCGGCACTTC
CSVEEGRLRHF
>TRBV11-2|TRBJ2-7|-|13|-
TGTGCCAGCAGCTTCCCCGGCACCGGCGAGCAGTACTTC
CASSFPGTGEQYF
>TRBV10-3|TRBJ2-5|-|17|-
TGTGCCATCAGCCCTGGGCAGGGGAGTGGAGAAGGAGAGACCCAGTACTTC
CAISPGQGSGEGETQYF
>TRBV7-9|TRBJ1-1|-|15|TRBD1
TGTGCCAGCAGCTTCTCAGGGGGCGAGGGCACTGAAGCTTTCTTT
CASSFSGGEGTEAFF
>TRBV2|TRBJ1-5|-|14|-
TGTGCCAGCAGCAGGCAAACGGGAGGATCGCCCCAGCATTTT
CASSRQTGGSPQHF
>TRBV5-4|TRBJ1-1|-|13|-
TGTGCCAGCAGCTCGCAGTCGGGCACTGAAGCTTTCTTT
CASSSQSGTEAFF
>TRBV6-5|TRBJ2-3|-|15|TRBD1
TGTGCCAGCAGACCAGGGGGCGCGGGCACAGATACGCAGTATTTT
CASRPGGAGTDTQYF
>TRBV21-1|TRBJ2-5|-|16|-
TGTGCCAGCAGAGAAGTTCGCTACACTTTCTCTGAGACCCAGTACTTC
CASREVRYTFSETQYF
>TRBV7-9|TRBJ1-1|-|15|-
TGTGCCAGCAGCCCACAGATACAGGGAAGGACTGAAGCTTTCTTT
CASSPQIQGRTEAFF
>TRBV5-4|TRBJ2-7|-|15|TRBD2
TGTGCCAGCAGCCAGGGACTAGCGGAGACTTACGAGCAGTACTTC
CASSQGLAETYEQYF
>TRBV7-6|TRBJ2-7|many|17|-
TGTGCCAGCAGCTTAGTAAGTCGAGGGAGTGCTTTTTACGAGCAGTACTTC
CASSLVSRGSAFYEQYF
>TRBV5-1|TRBJ2-7|-|16|TRBD1
TGCGCCAGCAGCGGGGGACAGGGGAGCCTAGACTACGAGCAGTACTTC
CASSGGQGSLDYEQYF
>TRBV28|TRBJ2-3|-|15|TRBD2
TGTGCCAGCAGTTTAGCGGGAGATTCCTCAGATACGCAGTATTTT
CASSLAGDSSDTQYF
>TRBV7-8|TRBJ1-5|-|14|TRBD1
TGTGCCAGCAGCAAAGGACAGGCCAATCAGCCCCAGCATTTT
CASSKGQANQPQHF